Shown below are 6 T cell receptor beta chains from a single sample sequenced in a study of cytomegalovirus exposure and HLA in healthy donors. PCR involved 60 Vbeta and 13 Jbeta primers. Sequenced by immunoSEQ multiplex PCR; TCRdb stores in-frame clones only, minus some. The sample lists about 120,000 clones; about 70% were seen once. The source material was PBMCs. The origin of the receptors is a woman aged 40-49 years in good health and CMV-seronegative.

The chain combines TRBV7-9 with TRBJ1-1; D not resolved. The length of the CDR3 is 14 residues. Per the germline V gene, CDR1 is SEHNR and CDR2 is FQNEAQ (reference sequence). The germline V and J ends were trimmed by 1 base and 0 bases, with 6 bases remaining between them. The chain's CDR3 is CASSLEQMNTEAFF. The CDR3, as DNA: TGTGCCAGCAGCTTAGAACAAATGAACACTGAAGCTTTCTTT.

This rearrangement joins TRBV7-2 to TRBJ1-5; D gene ambiguous. Germline V CDR1 and CDR2: SGHTA, FQGNSA. The ends were cut back, 5 bases at V and 4 bases at J, with 15 bases in the middle. CDR3 length equals 15 residues. The CDR3: CASSVLGGGNQPQHF. CDR3 in DNA: TGTGCCAGCAGCGTGTTGGGAGGTGGGAATCAGCCCCAGCATTTT.

The chain couples TRBV7-2 to TRBJ2-1; 7 bases line up with TRBD1. Germline V gene sequence: CDR1 SGHTA, CDR2 FQGNSA. The V and J ends lost 5 bases and 2 bases, in that order; junction bases with no gene match: 6. The CDR3 spans 15 residues. Here the CDR3 DNA reads TGTGCCAGCAGCACGACAGGGACGACCTACAATGAGCAGTTCTTC. It codes for CASSTTGTTYNEQFF.

The chain joins TRBV29-1 to TRBJ1-2; a weak D match, TRBD1 (6 bases). The V gene's germline CDR1 is SQVTM and CDR2 ANQGSEA. V was clipped by 4 bases and J by 6 bases, with 12 bases between them. The CDR3 totals 12 residues. For the CDR3, the DNA is TGCAGCGTTGGTGGGGGGGCGGATGGCTACACCTTC. It encodes CSVGGGADGYTF.

V usage is TRBV4-3 and J usage is TRBJ1-4, with D possibly being TRBD1 (6 bases). V gave up 0 bases and J gave up 12 bases, with 11 bases separating them. Germline V lookup: CDR1 LGHNA, CDR2 YSLEER. The CDR3 extends over 13 amino acids. CDR3 amino acids: CASSQDPRGELFF. CDR3 coding DNA: TGCGCCAGCAGCCAAGACCCCAGGGGTGAACTGTTTTTT.

The chain carries TRBV18 and TRBJ1-5, with D maybe TRBD1 (6 bases). Trimming cost V 3 bases and J 2 bases, with 8 bases left between them. Germline V gives CDR1 KGHSH, CDR2 LQKENI. The CDR3 covers 14 residues. Written as DNA, the CDR3 is TGTGCCAGCTCACCGGCAGGGGGCAATCAGCCCCAGCATTTT. Residues: CASSPAGGNQPQHF.